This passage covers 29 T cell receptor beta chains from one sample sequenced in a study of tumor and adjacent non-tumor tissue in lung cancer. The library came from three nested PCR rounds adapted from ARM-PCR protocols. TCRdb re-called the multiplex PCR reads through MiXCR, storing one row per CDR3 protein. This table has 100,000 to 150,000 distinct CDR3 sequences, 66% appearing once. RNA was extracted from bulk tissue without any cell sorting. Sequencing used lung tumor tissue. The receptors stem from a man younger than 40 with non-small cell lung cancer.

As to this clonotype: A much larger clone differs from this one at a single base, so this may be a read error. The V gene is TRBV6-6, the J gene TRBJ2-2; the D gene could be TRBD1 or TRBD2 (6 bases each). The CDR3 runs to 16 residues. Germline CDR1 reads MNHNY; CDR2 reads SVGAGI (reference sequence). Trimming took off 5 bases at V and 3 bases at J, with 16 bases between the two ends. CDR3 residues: CASSRNRDSDTGELFF. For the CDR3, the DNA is TGTGCCAGCAGTCGGAACAGGGACTCGGACACCGGGGAGCTGTTTTTT.

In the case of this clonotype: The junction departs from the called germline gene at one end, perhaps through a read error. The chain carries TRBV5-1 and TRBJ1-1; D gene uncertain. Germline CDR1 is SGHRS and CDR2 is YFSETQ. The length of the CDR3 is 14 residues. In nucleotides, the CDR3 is TGCTCCAGTATCCCCGCCGAGGGTTACACTGAGGCTTTCTTT. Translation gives CSSIPAEGYTEAFF.

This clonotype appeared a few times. CDR3 in DNA: TGTGCCAGCAAGGACGGAACTAATTCACCCCTCCACTTT. Translation: CASKDGTNSPLHF. The chain employs TRBV6-1 and TRBJ1-6; D unresolved. V lost 7 bases to trimming and J lost 6 bases, with 10 bases between them. The CDR3 totals 13 residues. Germline values: CDR1 MNHNS, CDR2 SASEGT.

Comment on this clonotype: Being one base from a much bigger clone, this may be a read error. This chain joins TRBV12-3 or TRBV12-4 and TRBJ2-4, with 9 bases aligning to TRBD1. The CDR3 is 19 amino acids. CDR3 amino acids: CVSSLRGTGLRQAKNIQYF. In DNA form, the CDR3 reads TGTGTCAGCAGTTTAAGGGGGACAGGGTTGAGACAAGCCAAAAACATTCAGTACTTC.

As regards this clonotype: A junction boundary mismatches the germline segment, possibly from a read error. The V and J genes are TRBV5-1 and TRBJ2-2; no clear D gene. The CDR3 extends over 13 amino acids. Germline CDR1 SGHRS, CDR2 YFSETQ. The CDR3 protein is CASSLGNNGELFF. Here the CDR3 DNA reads TGCGCCAGCAGCTTGGGAAACAACGGGGAGCTGTTTTTT.

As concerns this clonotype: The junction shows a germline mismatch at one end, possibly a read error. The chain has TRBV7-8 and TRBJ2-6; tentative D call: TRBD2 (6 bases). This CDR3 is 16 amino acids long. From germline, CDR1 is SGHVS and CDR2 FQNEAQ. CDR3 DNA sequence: TGTGCCAGCAGCTTAGTTATGGGGACTGAGGCCAACGTCCAGACTTTC. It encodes CASSLVMGTEANVQTF. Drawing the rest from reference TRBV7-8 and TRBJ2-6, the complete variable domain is GAGVSQSPRYKVAKRGQDVALRCDPISGHVSLFWYQQALGQGPEFLTYFQNEAQLDKSGLPSDRFFAERPEGSVSTLKIQRTQQEDSAVYLCASSLVMGTEANVQTFGAGSRLTVL.

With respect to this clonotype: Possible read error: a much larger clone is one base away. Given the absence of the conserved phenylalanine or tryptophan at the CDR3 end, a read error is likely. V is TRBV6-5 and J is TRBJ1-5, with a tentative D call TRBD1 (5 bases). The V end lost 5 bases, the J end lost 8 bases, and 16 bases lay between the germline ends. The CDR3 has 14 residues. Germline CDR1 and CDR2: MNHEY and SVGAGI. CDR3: CASSTTVAREPQHC. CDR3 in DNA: TGTGCCAGCAGTACGACAGTAGCAAGGGAGCCCCAGCATTGT.

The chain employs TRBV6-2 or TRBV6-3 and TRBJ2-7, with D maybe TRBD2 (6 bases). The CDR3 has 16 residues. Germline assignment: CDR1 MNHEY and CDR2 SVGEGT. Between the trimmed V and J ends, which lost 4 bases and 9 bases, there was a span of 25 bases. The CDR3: CASSCFLGGALDVQYF. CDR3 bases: TGTGCCAGCAGTTGCTTCCTAGGAGGGGCGCTAGACGTGCAGTACTTC.

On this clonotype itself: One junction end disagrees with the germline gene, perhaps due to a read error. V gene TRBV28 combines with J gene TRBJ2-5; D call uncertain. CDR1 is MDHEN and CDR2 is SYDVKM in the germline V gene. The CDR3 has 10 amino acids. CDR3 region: CASNRETQYF. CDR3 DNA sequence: TGTGCCAGCAACCGAGAGACACAGTACTTC.

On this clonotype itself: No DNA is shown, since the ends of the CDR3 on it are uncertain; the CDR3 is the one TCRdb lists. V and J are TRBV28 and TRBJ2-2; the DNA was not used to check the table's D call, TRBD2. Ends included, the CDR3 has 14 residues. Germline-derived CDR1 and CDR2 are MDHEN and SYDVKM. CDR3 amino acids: CASRVASGTGELVF.

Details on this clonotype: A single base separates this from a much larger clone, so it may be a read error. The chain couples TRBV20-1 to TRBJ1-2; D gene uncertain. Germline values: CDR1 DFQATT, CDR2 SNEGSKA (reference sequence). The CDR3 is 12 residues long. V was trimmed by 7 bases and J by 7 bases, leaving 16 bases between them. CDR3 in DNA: TGCAGTGGCGACGAAGGACGTGGTGGCTACACCTTC. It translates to CSGDEGRGGYTF.

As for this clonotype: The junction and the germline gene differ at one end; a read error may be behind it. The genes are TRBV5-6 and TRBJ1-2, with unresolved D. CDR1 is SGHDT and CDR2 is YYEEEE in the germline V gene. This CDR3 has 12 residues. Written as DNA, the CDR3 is TGTGCCAGCAACTTGGTCTTCGCCGGCTACACCTTC. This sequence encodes CASNLVFAGYTF.

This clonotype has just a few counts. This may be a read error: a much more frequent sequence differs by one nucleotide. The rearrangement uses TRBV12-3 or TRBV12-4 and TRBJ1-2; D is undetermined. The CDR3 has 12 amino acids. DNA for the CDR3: TGTGTCAGCAGGCAGTTCGGCTATGGCTACACCTTC. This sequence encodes CVSRQFGYGYTF.

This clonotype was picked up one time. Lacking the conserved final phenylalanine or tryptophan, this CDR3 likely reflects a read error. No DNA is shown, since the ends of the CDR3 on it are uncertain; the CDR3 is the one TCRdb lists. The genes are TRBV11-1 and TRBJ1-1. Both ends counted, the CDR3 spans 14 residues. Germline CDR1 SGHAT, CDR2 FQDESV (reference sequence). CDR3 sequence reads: CASSPDGLNTEAIL.

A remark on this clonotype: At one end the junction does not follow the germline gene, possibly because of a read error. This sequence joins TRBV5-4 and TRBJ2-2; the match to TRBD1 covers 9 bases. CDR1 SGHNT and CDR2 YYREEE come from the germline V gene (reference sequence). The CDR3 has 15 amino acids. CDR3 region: CASNLGGTGSGELFF. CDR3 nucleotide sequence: TGTGCCAGCAACTTGGGGGGGACAGGGTCCGGGGAGTTGTTTTTT.

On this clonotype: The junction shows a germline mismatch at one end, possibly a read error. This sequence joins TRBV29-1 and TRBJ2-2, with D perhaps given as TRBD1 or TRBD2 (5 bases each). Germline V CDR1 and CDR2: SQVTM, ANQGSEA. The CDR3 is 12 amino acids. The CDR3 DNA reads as TGCGGCGTTGTCGGGGCCACCGGGGAGCTGTTTTTT. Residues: CGVVGATGELFF.

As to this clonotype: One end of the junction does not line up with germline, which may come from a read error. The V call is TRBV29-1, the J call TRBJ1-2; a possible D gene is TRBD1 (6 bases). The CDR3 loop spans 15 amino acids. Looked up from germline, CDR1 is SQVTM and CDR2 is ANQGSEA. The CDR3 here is CSVDVAGAIQGGYTF. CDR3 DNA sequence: TGTAGCGTTGATGTGGCAGGGGCGATCCAGGGAGGTTACACCTTC.

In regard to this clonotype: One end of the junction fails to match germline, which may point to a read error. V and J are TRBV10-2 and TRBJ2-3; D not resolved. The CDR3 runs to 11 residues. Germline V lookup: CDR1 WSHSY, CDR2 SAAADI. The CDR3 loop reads CTSMITDTQYF. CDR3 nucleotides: TGCACCAGTATGATTACAGATACGCAGTATTTT.

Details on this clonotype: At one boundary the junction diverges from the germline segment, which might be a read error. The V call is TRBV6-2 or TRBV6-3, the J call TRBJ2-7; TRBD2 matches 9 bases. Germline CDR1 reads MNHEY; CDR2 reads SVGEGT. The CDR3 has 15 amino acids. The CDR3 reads CTSSPLAGGPHGQYF. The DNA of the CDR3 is TGTACCAGCAGTCCCCTCGCGGGAGGGCCCCACGGGCAGTACTTC.

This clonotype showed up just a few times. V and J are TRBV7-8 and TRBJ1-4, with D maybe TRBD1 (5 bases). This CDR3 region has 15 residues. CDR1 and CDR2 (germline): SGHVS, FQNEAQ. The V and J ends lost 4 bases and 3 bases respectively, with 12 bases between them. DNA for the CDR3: TGTGCCAGCAGCTCAACCCGGGGGGCTAATGAAAAACTGTTTTTT. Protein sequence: CASSSTRGANEKLFF. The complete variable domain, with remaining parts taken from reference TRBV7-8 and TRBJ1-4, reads GAGVSQSPRYKVAKRGQDVALRCDPISGHVSLFWYQQALGQGPEFLTYFQNEAQLDKSGLPSDRFFAERPEGSVSTLKIQRTQQEDSAVYLCASSSTRGANEKLFFGSGTQLSVL.

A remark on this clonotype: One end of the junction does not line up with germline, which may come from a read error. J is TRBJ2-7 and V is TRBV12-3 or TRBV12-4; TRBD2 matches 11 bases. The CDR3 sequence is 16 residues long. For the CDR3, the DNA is TGTGCCAGCAGTTTAAAGTTAGCGGGGGGGCTTTACGATCAGTACTTC. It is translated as CASSLKLAGGLYDQYF.

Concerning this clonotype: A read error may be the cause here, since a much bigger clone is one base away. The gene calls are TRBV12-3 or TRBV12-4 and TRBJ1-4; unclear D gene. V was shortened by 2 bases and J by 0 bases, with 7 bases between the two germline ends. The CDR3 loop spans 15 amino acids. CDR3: CASSLMQATNEKLFF. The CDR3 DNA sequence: TGTGCCAGCAGTTTAATGCAGGCAACTAATGAAAAACTGTTTTTT.

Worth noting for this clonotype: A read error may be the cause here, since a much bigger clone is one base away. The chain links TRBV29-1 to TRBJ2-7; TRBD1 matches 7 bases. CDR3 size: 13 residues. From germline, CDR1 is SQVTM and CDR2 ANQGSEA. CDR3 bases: TGCAGCGTAATCGGACAGGAAAACTACAAGCAGTACTTC. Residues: CSVIGQENYKQYF.

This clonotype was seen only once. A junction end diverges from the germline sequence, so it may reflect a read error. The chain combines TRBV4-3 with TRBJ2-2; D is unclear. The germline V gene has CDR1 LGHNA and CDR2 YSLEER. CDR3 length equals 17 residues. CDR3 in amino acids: CASSQNWHFLTTGELFF. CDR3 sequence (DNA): TGCGCTAGCAGCCAAAACTGGCATTTCCTAACAACCGGGGAGCTGTTTTTT.

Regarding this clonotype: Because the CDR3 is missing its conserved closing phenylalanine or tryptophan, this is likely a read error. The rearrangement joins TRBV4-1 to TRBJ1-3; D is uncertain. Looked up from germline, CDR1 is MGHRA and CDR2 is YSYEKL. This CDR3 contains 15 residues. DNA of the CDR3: TGCGCTAGCAGCCAAGACGACGGGGATGGAAACACCATATATATT. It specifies CASSQDDGDGNTIYI.

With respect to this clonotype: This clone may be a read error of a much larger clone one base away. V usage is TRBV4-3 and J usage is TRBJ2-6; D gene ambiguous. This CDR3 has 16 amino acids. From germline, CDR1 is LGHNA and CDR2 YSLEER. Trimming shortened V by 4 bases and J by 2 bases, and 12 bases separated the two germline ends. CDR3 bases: TGCGCCAGCAGCCGATCCACGGCCCCTGGGGCCAACGTCCTGACTTTC. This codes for CASSRSTAPGANVLTF.

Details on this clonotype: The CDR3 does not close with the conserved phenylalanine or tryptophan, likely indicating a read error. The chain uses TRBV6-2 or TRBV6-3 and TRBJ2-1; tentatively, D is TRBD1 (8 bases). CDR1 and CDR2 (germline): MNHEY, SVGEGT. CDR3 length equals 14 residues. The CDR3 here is CDSRRQGSGGEQFL. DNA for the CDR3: TGTGACAGCAGACGACAGGGGTCGGGAGGTGAGCAGTTCTTA.

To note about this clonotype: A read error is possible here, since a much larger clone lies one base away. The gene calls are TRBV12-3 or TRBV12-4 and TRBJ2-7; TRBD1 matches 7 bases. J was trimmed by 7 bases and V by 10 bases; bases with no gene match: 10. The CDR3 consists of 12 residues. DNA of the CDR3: TGTGCCACAGTAGGGGGCCGATGGGAGCAGTACTTC. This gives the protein CATVGGRWEQYF.

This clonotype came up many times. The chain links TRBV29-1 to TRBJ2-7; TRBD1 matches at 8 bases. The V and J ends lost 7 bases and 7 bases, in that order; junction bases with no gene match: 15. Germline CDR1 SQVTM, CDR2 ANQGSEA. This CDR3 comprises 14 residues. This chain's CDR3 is CSGSSGQGLGEQYF. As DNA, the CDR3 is TGCAGCGGTTCATCCGGACAGGGATTGGGAGAGCAGTACTTC.